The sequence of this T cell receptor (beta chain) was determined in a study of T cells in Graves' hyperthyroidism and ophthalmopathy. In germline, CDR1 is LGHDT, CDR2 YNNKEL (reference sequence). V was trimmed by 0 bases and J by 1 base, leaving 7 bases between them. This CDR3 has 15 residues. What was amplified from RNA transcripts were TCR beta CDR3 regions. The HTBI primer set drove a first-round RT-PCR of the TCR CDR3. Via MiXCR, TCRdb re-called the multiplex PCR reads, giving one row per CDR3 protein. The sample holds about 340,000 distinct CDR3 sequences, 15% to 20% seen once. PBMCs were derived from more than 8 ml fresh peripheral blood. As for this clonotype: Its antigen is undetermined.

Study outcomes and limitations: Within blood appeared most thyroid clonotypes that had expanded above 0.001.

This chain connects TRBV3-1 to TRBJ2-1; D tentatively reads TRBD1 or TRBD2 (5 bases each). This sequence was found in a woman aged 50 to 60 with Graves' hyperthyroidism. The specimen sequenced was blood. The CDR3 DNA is TGTGCCAGCAGCCAAGACGAGGGGTCCTACAATGAGCAGTTCTTC. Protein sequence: CASSQDEGSYNEQFF.